This T cell receptor (beta chain) came from a study of blood T cell repertoires in COVID-19. The wider study: In each case, the material was cDNA or gDNA derived from T cells, B-cell-depleted T cells, or PBMCs.

The method was immunoSEQ multiplex PCR; TCRdb's version includes in-frame clones alone and lacks a portion of them. The sample contains about 320,000 clones, 88% of which appear only once. With 3 bases removed from V and 7 bases from J, the gap between germline ends came to 12 bases. The CDR3 consists of 13 residues. The germline V gene encodes CDR1 LNHDA and CDR2 SQIVND (reference sequence). Seattle-derived patients entered the study during active infection and were followed longitudinally. The specimen sequenced was peripheral blood. The sequence derives from a woman under 40 with COVID-19, enrolled during active disease. The chain recombines TRBV19 with TRBJ1-1, with D maybe TRBD1 (6 bases). The CDR3 here is CASSIGRTVEAFF. CDR3 nucleotides: TGTGCCAGTAGTATCGGGCGGACAGTTGAAGCTTTCTTT.